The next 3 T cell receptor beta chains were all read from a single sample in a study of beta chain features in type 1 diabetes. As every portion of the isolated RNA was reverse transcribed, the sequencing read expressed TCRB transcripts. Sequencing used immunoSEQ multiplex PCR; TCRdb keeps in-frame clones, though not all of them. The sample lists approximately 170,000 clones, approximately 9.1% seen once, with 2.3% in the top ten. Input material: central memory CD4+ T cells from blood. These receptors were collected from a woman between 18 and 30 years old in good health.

CDR3 nucleotide sequence: TGTGCCAGCAGCCCGCCGACTAGCGGACCCCTCGATGAGCAGTTCTTC. It yields the protein CASSPPTSGPLDEQFF. V usage is TRBV5-4 and J usage is TRBJ2-1, with TRBD2 matching over 9 bases. This CDR3 has 16 amino acids. Germline CDR1 is SGHNT and CDR2 is YYREEE (reference sequence). V shed 4 bases, J shed 8 bases, and the junction held 13 bases outside the gene matches. Together with reference TRBV5-4 and TRBJ2-1, the CDR3 gives the full variable domain: ETGVTQSPTHLIKTRGQQVTLRCSSQSGHNTVSWYQQALGQGPQFIFQYYREEENGRGNFPPRFSGLQFPNYSSELNVNALELDDSALYLCASSPPTSGPLDEQFFGPGTRLTVL.

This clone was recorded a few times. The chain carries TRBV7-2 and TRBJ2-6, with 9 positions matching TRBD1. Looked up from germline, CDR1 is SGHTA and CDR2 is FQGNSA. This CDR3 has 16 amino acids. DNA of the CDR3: TGTGGCGCCTCGACAGGGGGGAATACTGGGGCCAACGTCCTGACTTTC. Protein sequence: CGASTGGNTGANVLTF.

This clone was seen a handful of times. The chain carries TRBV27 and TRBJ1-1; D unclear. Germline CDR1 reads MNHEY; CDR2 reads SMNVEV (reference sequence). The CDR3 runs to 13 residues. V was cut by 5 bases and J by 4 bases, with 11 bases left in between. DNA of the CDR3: TGTGCCAGCAGTGCGGGTCTCTCCACTGAAGCTTTCTTT. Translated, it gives CASSAGLSTEAFF.